This T cell receptor beta chain was obtained from a study of OX40 agonist ivuxolimab in advanced cancers. The wider study: Anti-PD-1, anti-PD-L1 or anti-CTLA-4 therapy given earlier was allowed, and over 35% had some.

The assay was immunoSEQ multiplex PCR, and TCRdb's table has in-frame clones only and misses some. The profile shows about 79,000 clones, 88% of them singletons. This CDR3 comprises 11 residues. CDR1 and CDR2 (germline): DFQATT, SNEGSKA (reference sequence). To note about this clone: The antigen is not known. At one end the junction does not follow the germline gene, possibly because of a read error. This same CDR3 is encoded by further DNA sequences in the sample.

The investigators sampled blood at baseline, at cycle 4 day 1, and at cycle 7 day 1. Study findings and constraints: CD8+ T cells averaged more expanded clones than CD4+.

The rearrangement uses TRBV20-1 and TRBJ1-2, with D unresolved. The source is an adult with an advanced solid tumor such as melanoma, head and neck, liver or kidney cancer. Here the sequenced sample was CD4+ or CD8+ T cells sorted from blood, taken in a trial of the OX40 agonist ivuxolimab. CDR3 sequence: CSARVAPDYTF. CDR3 DNA: TGCAGTGCCAGAGTGGCCCCTGACTACACCTTC.